The T cell receptor beta chain under discussion was sequenced for a study of T cell changes during pregnancy in multiple sclerosis. CDR1 is MNHEY and CDR2 is SVGAGI in the germline V gene. Trimming removed 10 bases from V and 10 bases from J; junction bases left unmatched: 10. This CDR3 spans 13 amino acids. The data were produced by immunoSEQ multiplex PCR, yet TCRdb's version contains in-frame clones alone and is incomplete. The sample includes roughly 29,000 clones, roughly 89% of them seen just once. The TCR comes from a female donor in good health, enrolled as a control in a pregnancy study. The J gene is TRBJ1-6, the V gene TRBV6-5, with 7 bases that match TRBD1. The sequences come from CD4+ T cells from peripheral blood mononuclear cells, collected in the first trimester of pregnancy. For the CDR3, the DNA is TGTGCCACAGGCGGTACAGGGGTATCACCCCTCCACTTT. Its protein is CATGGTGVSPLHF.